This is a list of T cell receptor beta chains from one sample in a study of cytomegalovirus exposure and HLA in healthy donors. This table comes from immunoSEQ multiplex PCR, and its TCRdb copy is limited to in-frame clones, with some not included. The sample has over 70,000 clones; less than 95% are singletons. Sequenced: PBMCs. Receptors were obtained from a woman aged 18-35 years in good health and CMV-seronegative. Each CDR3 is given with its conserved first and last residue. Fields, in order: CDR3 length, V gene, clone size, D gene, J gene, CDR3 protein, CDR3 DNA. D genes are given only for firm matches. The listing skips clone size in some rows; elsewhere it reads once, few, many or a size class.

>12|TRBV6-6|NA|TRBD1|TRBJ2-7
CASRGDSYEQYF
TGTGCCAGCAGGGGGGACAGCTACGAGCAGTACTTC
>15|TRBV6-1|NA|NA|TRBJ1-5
CASSEDRQYNQPQHF
TGTGCCAGCAGTGAAGACCGACAGTATAATCAGCCCCAGCATTTT
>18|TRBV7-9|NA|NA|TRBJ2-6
CASSLLWGDLFGANVLTF
TGTGCCAGCAGCTTATTATGGGGCGATTTATTTGGGGCCAACGTCCTGACTTTC
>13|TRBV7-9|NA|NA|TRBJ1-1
CASSEQGNTEAFF
TGTGCCAGCAGCGAGCAGGGGAACACTGAAGCTTTCTTT
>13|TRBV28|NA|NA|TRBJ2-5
CASSPPARETQYF
TGTGCCAGCAGCCCCCCTGCCCGGGAGACCCAGTACTTC
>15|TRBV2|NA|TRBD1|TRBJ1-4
CASSVGTGRFEKLFF
TGTGCCAGCAGTGTTGGGACAGGCCGCTTTGAAAAACTGTTTTTT
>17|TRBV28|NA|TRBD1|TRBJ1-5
CASSLPRQGVSNQPQHF
TGTGCCAGCAGTTTACCCCGACAGGGAGTCAGCAATCAGCCCCAGCATTTT
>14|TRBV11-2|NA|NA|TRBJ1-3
CASSPQGSGNTIYF
TGTGCCAGCAGCCCTCAGGGGTCTGGAAACACCATATATTTT
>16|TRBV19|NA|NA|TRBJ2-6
CASKSGETSGANVLTF
TGTGCCAGTAAATCGGGAGAGACCTCTGGGGCCAACGTCCTGACTTTC
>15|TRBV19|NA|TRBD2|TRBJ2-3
CATAWTSGFTDTQYF
TGTGCCACTGCCTGGACTAGCGGATTCACAGATACGCAGTATTTT
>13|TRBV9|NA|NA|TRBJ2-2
CASSYRGTGELFF
TGTGCCAGCAGCTATCGGGGCACCGGGGAGCTGTTTTTT
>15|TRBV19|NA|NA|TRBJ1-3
CASISHRRQGNTIYF
TGTGCCAGTATCTCCCACCGCCGACAAGGAAACACCATATATTTT
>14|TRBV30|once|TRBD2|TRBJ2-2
CAWSVLAGYGELFF
TGTGCCTGGAGTGTCCTAGCGGGATACGGGGAGCTGTTTTTT
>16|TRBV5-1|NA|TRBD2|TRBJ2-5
CASSTGTSGGAETQYF
TGCGCCAGCAGCACCGGGACTAGCGGGGGGGCGGAGACCCAGTACTTC
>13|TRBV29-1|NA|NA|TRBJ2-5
CSVRHTSQATQYF
TGCAGCGTTCGACACACGTCACAAGCGACCCAGTACTTC
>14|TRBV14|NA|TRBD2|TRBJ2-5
CASRNSGGGETQYF
TGTGCCAGCAGGAACAGCGGGGGTGGAGAGACCCAGTACTTC
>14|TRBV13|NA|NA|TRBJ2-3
CASSLGGRTDTQYF
TGTGCCAGCAGCTTAGGGGGCCGCACAGATACGCAGTATTTT
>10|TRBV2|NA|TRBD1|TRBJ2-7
CASLGTGPYF
TGTGCCAGCCTGGGGACAGGCCCGTACTTC
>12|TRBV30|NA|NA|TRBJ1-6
CAWSPVNSPLHF
TGTGCCTGGAGCCCAGTTAATTCACCCCTCCACTTT
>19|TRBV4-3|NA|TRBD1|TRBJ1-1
CASSQGEVDRERGNTEAFF
TGCGCCAGCAGCCAAGGGGAAGTTGACAGGGAAAGAGGAAACACTGAAGCTTTCTTT
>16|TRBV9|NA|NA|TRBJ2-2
CASSPRVSRSAGELFF
TGTGCCAGCAGCCCGCGGGTGAGTCGCTCGGCCGGGGAGCTGTTTTTT
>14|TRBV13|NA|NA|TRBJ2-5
CASSFGTRKETQYF
TGTGCCAGCAGCTTCGGGACACGGAAAGAGACCCAGTACTTC
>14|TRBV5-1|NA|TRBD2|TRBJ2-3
CASSTGLGTDTQYF
TGCGCCAGCAGCACGGGACTAGGCACAGATACGCAGTATTTT
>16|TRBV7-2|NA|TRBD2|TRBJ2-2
CASSLPGGGRSGELFF
TGTGCCAGCAGCTTACCTGGGGGCGGGAGGTCCGGGGAGCTGTTTTTT
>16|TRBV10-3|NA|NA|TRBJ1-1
CAIGASGVRMNTEAFF
TGTGCCATCGGTGCATCAGGGGTCAGGATGAACACTGAAGCTTTCTTT